Listed below are T cell receptor beta chains from one sample, sequenced in a study of blood T cells in healthy people across ages. TCRdb reanalysed the 5' RACE reads using MiXCR and keeps one entry per CDR3 protein. The data show 650,000 to 950,000 distinct CDR3 sequences, with 40% to 50% seen just once and roughly a fifth held by the top ten. Source material: blood. The source of these receptors is a man aged 55 to 70 in good health. CDR3s include the opening cysteine and the closing phenylalanine or tryptophan. D genes are given only for firm matches. A row's size may be missing; if present it is once, few, many or a size class.

>TRBV7-3|TRBJ2-3|few|.
CASSIKEAGFPFDTQYF
TGTGCCAGCAGCATAAAGGAGGCGGGGTTTCCCTTTGATACGCAGTATTTT
>TRBV20-1|TRBJ2-1|.|.
CSAGFSSYNEQFF
TGCAGTGCGGGGTTTAGCTCCTACAATGAGCAGTTCTTC
>TRBV18|TRBJ1-2|.|TRBD1
CASSPMWGQRQGDTDGYTF
TGTGCCAGCTCACCCATGTGGGGACAGCGACAAGGTGATACAGATGGCTACACCTTC
>TRBV12-3/TRBV12-4|TRBJ2-6|few|TRBD1
CASRTGGRANVLTF
TGTGCCAGCAGAACAGGGGGCAGGGCCAACGTCCTGACTTTC
>TRBV6-5|TRBJ2-3|.|.
CASSSLGPRTDTQYF
TGTGCCAGCAGTTCCCTAGGGCCCCGCACAGATACGCAGTATTTT
>TRBV11-3|TRBJ2-5|.|TRBD2
CASSLGGLAWQTQYF
TGTGCCAGCAGCTTAGGAGGACTAGCCTGGCAGACCCAGTACTTC
>TRBV6-4|TRBJ1-6|few|.
CASSPDVGNSPLHF
TGTGCCAGCAGCCCCGACGTCGGGAATTCACCCCTCCACTTT
>TRBV4-3|TRBJ2-5|few|TRBD2
CASSHGLAGGGQYF
TGCGCCAGCAGCCATGGACTAGCGGGGGGCGGCCAGTACTTC
>TRBV29-1|TRBJ2-2|.|.
CSVVGTANTGELFF
TGCAGCGTTGTTGGGACGGCGAACACCGGGGAGCTGTTTTTT
>TRBV18|TRBJ2-1|few|.
CASSRSGTNYNEQFF
TGTGCCAGCTCACGATCCGGGACAAACTACAATGAGCAGTTCTTC
>TRBV28|TRBJ2-1|.|.
CASSLWRGPYNEQFF
TGTGCCAGCAGTTTATGGAGGGGCCCCTACAATGAGCAGTTCTTC
>TRBV4-1|TRBJ1-4|.|TRBD1
CASSQDGTGDEKLFF
TGCGCCAGCAGCCAAGATGGGACAGGGGATGAAAAACTGTTTTTT
>TRBV4-1|TRBJ2-7|few|.
CASSQENLHYEQYF
TGCGCCAGCAGCCAAGAAAATCTCCACTACGAGCAGTACTTC
>TRBV25-1|TRBJ2-2|.|.
CASSDSVSGTGELFF
TGTGCCAGCAGTGACTCGGTTTCGGGAACCGGGGAGCTGTTTTTT